The clone carrying this T cell receptor (beta chain) was detected only once. Its target is unknown. Looked up from germline, CDR1 is SGHNT and CDR2 is YYREEE (reference sequence). The CDR3 loop spans 18 amino acids. The V and J ends lost 7 bases and 0 bases, in that order; junction bases with no gene match: 12. This entry belongs to a study of cytomegalovirus exposure and HLA in healthy donors. Study-wide context: A prior study identified 117 million unique TCR beta sequences from roughly 170 million T cells. From donors who were HLA-typed, an early data release held approximately 84 million unique TCRs.

Study conclusions and caveats: When a later analysis compared HLA-associated TCR beta chains with equally common others, the HLA-associated chains turned out to be more clonally expanded and to have lower generation probabilities.

Amplification used 60 Vbeta primers and 13 Jbeta primers. Data came from immunoSEQ multiplex PCR; TCRdb stores just in-frame clones and leaves some out. The sample consists of about 140,000 clones, 70% to 85% of them appearing once. This clonotype originated in a man aged 30 to 39 in good health and CMV-seropositive. The rearrangement uses TRBV5-4 and TRBJ2-3; 12 bases map to TRBD2. Source material: PBMCs. The CDR3 bases are TGTGCCAGCGCTCCCCCGCTAGCGGGGGGGGTGAGCACAGATACGCAGTATTTT. It codes for CASAPPLAGGVSTDTQYF. The full variable domain, rest sourced from reference TRBV5-4 and TRBJ2-3, is ETGVTQSPTHLIKTRGQQVTLRCSSQSGHNTVSWYQQALGQGPQFIFQYYREEENGRGNFPPRFSGLQFPNYSSELNVNALELDDSALYLCASAPPLAGGVSTDTQYFGPGTRLTVL.